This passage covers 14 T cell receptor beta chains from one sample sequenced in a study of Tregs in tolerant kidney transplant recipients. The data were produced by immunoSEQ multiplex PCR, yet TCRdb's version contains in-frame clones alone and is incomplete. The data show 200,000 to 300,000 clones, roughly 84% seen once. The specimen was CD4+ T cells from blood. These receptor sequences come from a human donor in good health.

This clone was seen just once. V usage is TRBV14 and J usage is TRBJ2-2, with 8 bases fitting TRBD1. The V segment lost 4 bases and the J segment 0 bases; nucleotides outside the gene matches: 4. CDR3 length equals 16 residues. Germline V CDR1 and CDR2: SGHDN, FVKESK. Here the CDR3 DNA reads TGTGCCAGCAGCCCCTACAGGGGGACGAACACCGGGGAGCTGTTTTTT. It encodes CASSPYRGTNTGELFF.

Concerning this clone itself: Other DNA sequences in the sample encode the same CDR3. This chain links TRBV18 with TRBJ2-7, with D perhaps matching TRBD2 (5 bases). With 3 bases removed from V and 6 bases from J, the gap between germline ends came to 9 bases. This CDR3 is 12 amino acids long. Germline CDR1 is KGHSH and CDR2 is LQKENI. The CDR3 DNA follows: TGTGCCAGCTCACCCGAGGGCCGCGAGCAGTACTTC. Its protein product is CASSPEGREQYF.

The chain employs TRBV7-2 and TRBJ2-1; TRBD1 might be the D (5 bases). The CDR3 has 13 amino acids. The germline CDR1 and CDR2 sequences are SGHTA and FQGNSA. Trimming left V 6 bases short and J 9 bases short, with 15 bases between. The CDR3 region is CASSSTQGTEQFF. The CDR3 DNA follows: TGTGCCAGCAGTTCAACCCAGGGTACTGAGCAGTTCTTC. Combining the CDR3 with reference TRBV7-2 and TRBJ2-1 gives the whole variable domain GAGVSQSPSNKVTEKGKDVELRCDPISGHTALYWYRQSLGQGLEFLIYFQGNSAPDKSGLPSDRFSAERTGGSVSTLTIQRTQQEDSAVYLCASSSTQGTEQFFGPGTRLTVL.

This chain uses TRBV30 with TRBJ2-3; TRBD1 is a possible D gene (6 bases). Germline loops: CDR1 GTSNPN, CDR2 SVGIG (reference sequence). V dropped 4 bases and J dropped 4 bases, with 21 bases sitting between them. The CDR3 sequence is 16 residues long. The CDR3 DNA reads TGTGCCTGGACTACACAAACAGGGTCCCTAGCAGATACGCAGTATTTT. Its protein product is CAWTTQTGSLADTQYF.

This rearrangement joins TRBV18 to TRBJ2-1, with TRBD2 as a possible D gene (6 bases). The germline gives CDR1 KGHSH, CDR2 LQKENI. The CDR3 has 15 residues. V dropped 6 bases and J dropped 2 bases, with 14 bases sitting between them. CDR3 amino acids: CASSDLGLTYNEQFF. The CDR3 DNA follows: TGTGCCAGCTCCGACCTGGGACTGACCTACAATGAGCAGTTCTTC. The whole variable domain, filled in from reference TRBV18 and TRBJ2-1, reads NAGVMQNPRHLVRRRGQEARLRCSPMKGHSHVYWYRQLPEEGLKFMVYLQKENIIDESGMPKERFSAEFPKEGPSILRIQQVVRGDSAAYFCASSDLGLTYNEQFFGPGTRLTVL.

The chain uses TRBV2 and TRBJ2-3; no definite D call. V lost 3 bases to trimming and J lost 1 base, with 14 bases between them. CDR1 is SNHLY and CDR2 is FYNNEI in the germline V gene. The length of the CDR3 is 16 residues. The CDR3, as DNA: TGTGCCAGCAGTGATTGGGGAAGTATCGGCACAGATACGCAGTATTTT. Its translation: CASSDWGSIGTDTQYF.

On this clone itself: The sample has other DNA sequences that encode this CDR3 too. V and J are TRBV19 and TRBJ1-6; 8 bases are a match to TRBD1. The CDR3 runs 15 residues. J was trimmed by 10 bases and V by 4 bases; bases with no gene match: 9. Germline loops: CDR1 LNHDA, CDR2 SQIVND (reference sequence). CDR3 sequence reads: CASSSRDRRQSPLHF. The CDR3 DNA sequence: TGTGCCAGTAGTAGCCGGGACAGGAGACAATCACCCCTCCACTTT.

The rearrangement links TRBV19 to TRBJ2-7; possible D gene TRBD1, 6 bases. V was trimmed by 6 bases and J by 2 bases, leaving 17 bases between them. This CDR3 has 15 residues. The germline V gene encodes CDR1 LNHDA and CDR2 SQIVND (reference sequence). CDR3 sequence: CASRSLHREPYEQYF. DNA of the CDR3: TGTGCCAGTAGGTCTCTTCACAGGGAACCCTACGAGCAGTACTTC. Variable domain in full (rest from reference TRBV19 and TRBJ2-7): DGGITQSPKYLFRKEGQNVTLSCEQNLNHDAMYWYRQDPGQGLRLIYYSQIVNDFQKGDIAEGYSVSREKKESFPLTVTSAQKNPTAFYLCASRSLHREPYEQYFGPGTRLTVT.

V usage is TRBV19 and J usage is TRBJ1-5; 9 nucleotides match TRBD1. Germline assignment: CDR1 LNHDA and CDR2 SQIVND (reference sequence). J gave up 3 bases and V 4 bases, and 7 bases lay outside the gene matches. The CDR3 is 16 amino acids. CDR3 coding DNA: TGTGCCAGTAGTACCCTGACAGGGGGTGACAATCAGCCCCAGCATTTT. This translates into CASSTLTGGDNQPQHF.

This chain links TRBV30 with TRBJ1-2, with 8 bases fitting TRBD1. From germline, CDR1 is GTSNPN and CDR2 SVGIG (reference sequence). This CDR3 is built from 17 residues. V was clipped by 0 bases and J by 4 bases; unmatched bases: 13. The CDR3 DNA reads TGTGCCTGGAGTGTAGGGATTGACAGGGGACAGATCTATGGCTACACCTTC. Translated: CAWSVGIDRGQIYGYTF.

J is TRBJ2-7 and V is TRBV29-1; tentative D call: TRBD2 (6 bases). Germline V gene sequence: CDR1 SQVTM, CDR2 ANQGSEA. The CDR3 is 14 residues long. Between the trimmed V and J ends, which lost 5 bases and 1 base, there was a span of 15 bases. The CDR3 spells CSVRTGEGSYEQYF. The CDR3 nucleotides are TGCAGCGTTCGGACGGGAGAGGGATCCTACGAGCAGTACTTC.

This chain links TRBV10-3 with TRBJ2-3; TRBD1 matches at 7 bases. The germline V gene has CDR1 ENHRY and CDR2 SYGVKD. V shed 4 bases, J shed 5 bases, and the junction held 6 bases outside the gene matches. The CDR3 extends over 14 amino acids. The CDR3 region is CAISARQGEDTQYF. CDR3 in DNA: TGTGCCATCAGTGCACGACAGGGAGAAGATACGCAGTATTTT.

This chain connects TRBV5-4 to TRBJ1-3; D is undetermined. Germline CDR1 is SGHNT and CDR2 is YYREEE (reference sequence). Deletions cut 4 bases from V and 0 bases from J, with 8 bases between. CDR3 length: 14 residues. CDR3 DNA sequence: TGTGCCAGCAGCATACACAGCTCTGGAAACACCATATATTTT. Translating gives CASSIHSSGNTIYF.

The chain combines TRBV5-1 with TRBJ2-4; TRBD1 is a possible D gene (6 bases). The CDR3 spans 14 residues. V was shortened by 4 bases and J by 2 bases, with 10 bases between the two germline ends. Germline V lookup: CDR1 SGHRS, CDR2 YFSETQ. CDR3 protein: CASSEGVSKNIQYF. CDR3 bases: TGCGCCAGCAGCGAGGGGGTCTCCAAAAACATTCAGTACTTC.